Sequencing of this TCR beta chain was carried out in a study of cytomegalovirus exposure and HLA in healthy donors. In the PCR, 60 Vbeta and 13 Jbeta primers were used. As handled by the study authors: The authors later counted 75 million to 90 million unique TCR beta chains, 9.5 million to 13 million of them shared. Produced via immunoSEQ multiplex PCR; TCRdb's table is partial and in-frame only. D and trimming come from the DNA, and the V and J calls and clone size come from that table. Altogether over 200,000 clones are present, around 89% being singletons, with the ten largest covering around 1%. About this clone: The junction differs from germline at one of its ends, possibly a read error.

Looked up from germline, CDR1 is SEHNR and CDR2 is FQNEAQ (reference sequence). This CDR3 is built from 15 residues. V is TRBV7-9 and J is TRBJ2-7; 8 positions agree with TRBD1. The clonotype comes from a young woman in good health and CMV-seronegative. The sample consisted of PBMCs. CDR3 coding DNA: TGTGCCGGCAGCTCCTTGGGGACAGGCCTCTACGAGCAGTACTTC. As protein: CAGSSLGTGLYEQYF.